This TCR beta chain comes out of a study of Tregs in tolerant kidney transplant recipients. General observations from the study: Biological reproducibility was not directly addressed in this study. The most relevant donor-specific Treg TCRbeta repertoire apparently came from expansion with activated donor B cells.

Unstimulated Tregs (CD4+CD25+CD127-) and CD4+CD25- non-Tregs were sorted from PBMCs. TCRdb's table, derived via immunoSEQ multiplex PCR, lists solely in-frame clones and lacks some. The sample shows tens of thousands of clones, 93% of them seen only once. Remarks on this clone: Its antigen is unidentified.

Germline V gene data show CDR1 as LGHNA and CDR2 as YNFKEQ. The CDR3 has 16 amino acids. With 1 base clipped from V and 4 bases from J, the junction kept 9 bases outside the gene matches. The sequences come from CD4+ T cells from blood, collected before the transplant. The clonotype comes from a human donor who received a combined kidney and bone marrow transplant. The chain links TRBV4-2 to TRBJ2-5; 7 bases align to TRBD1. The CDR3 reads CASSQGGAGGIETQYF. CDR3 coding DNA: TGTGCCAGCAGCCAAGGTGGGGCAGGGGGAATAGAGACCCAGTACTTC.